The rows below give T cell receptor beta chains drawn from one sample of a study of cytomegalovirus exposure and HLA in healthy donors. Some clones are missing from TCRdb's copy, which holds only in-frame ones; the method was immunoSEQ multiplex PCR. The table records fewer than 150,000 clones, roughly three quarters of them present only once. The sequenced sample consisted of PBMCs. The receptors were gathered from a woman in her thirties in good health and CMV-seronegative. CDR3s include the opening cysteine and the closing phenylalanine or tryptophan. D genes are given only for firm matches. Part of the rows lack a size; the others show once, few, many or a class for expanded clones.

j_call clone_size d_call v_call cdr3_aa cdr3_nt
TRBJ1-1 - - TRBV4-1 CASSQGDDGGARTEAFF TGCGCCAGCAGCCAAGGGGACGACGGAGGGGCGCGCACTGAAGCTTTCTTT
TRBJ2-5 - TRBD2 TRBV5-4 CASSYIRGTSGLETQYF TGTGCCAGCAGCTACATTAGGGGGACTAGCGGGCTGGAGACCCAGTACTTC
TRBJ2-5 - TRBD2 TRBV2 CASNRLAGETQYF TGTGCCAGCAACCGACTAGCGGGAGAGACCCAGTACTTC
TRBJ2-2 - TRBD1 TRBV4-2 CASSTRQGDGGELFF TGTGCCAGCAGCACTCGACAGGGGGATGGCGGGGAGCTGTTTTTT
TRBJ2-5 - TRBD1 TRBV25-1 CASSDGQGALETQYF TGTGCCAGCAGTGATGGACAGGGGGCATTAGAGACCCAGTACTTC
TRBJ1-1 - TRBD1 TRBV7-9 CASSKEQGTEAFF TGTGCCAGCAGCAAGGAACAGGGGACTGAAGCTTTCTTT
TRBJ1-4 - - TRBV6-5 CASSYSSNEKLFF TGTGCCAGCAGTTACTCGAGTAATGAAAAACTGTTTTTT
TRBJ2-3 - - TRBV9 CASSGRGSTDTQYF TGTGCCAGCAGCGGTCGGGGTTCAACAGATACGCAGTATTTT
TRBJ2-5 - - TRBV10-3 CAISETRETQYF TGTGCCATCAGTGAGACGCGGGAGACCCAGTACTTC
TRBJ2-7 once TRBD1 TRBV5-1 CASSLAGTGTEQYF TGCGCCAGCAGCTTGGCCGGGACAGGGACCGAGCAGTACTTC
TRBJ2-7 - TRBD1 TRBV7-9 CASSPPSGQGAYEQYF TGTGCCAGCAGCCCCCCGTCGGGACAGGGGGCCTACGAGCAGTACTTC